Below are 21 T cell receptor beta chains sequenced from a single sample in a study of CD8 T cells in ankylosing spondylitis (TCRdb year 2017). These TCRs are of unknown antigen specificity. Receptors were amplified or captured by 5' RACE. The reads were generated on an Illumina HiSeq 2500. TCRdb passed the public sequencing reads through fastp at Q25 and MiXCR, retaining productive beta sequences. Rows matching on CDR3 protein sequence are summarized as one entry with the most common DNA and genes. The sample has 750,000 to 850,000 distinct CDR3 sequences on record, 10% to 15% of them singletons. Just over 0.5% of the sample rests with the top ten. What the authors observed across the whole study: A TCR beta motif of seven or eight highly homologous amino acid variants appeared characteristic of blood from ankylosing spondylitis patients.

Material: blood, either unsorted or a sorted T cell fraction (not recorded which). All receptors come from a male donor with ankylosing spondylitis.

V and J are TRBV7-6 and TRBJ1-6; D perhaps matches TRBD1 (5 bases). The V end lost 4 bases, the J end lost 8 bases, and 15 bases lay between the germline ends. This CDR3 has 15 amino acids. Germline V gene data show CDR1 as SGHVS and CDR2 as FNYEAQ. For the CDR3, the DNA is TGTGCCAGCAGCTCCCGGCCCTGGGGGGATTCACCCCTCCACTTT. It codes for CASSSRPWGDSPLHF.

The V call is TRBV20-1, the J call TRBJ2-1; 8 nucleotides align to TRBD2. From germline, CDR1 is DFQATT and CDR2 SNEGSKA (reference sequence). CDR3 length: 14 amino acids. Trimming at V came to 4 bases and at J to 0 bases, leaving 2 bases not matched to a gene. The CDR3 bases are TGCAGTGCTAAGCGGGAGCCCTCCTACAATGAGCAGTTCTTC. This encodes CSAKREPSYNEQFF.

The CDR3, as DNA: TGTGCCAGCAGTGAAATAGGGGCCGGGGAGCTGTTTTTT. Translation: CASSEIGAGELFF. The chain carries TRBV2 and TRBJ2-2, with D possibly being TRBD1 (5 bases). There are 13 residues in the CDR3. Germline-derived CDR1 and CDR2 are SNHLY and FYNNEI. Trimming took off 2 bases at V and 6 bases at J, with 7 bases between the two ends.

This clonotype has only a few counts. The chain links TRBV18 to TRBJ1-1; a possible D gene is TRBD1 (5 bases). Germline values: CDR1 KGHSH, CDR2 LQKENI. Deletions cut 6 bases from V and 7 bases from J, with 18 bases between. This CDR3 has 14 residues. CDR3 nucleotides: TGTGCCAGCTCGCAGGGTACACCCTTAAATGAAGCTTTCTTT. Protein product: CASSQGTPLNEAFF. Complete variable domain (other parts from reference TRBV18 and TRBJ1-1): NAGVMQNPRHLVRRRGQEARLRCSPMKGHSHVYWYRQLPEEGLKFMVYLQKENIIDESGMPKERFSAEFPKEGPSILRIQQVVRGDSAAYFCASSQGTPLNEAFFGQGTRLTVV.

In this sample, this clonotype turned up many times. The chain links TRBV7-2 to TRBJ2-1; D unclear. Germline CDR1 reads SGHTA; CDR2 reads FQGNSA. The CDR3 has 15 residues. V lost 5 bases and J 0 bases, leaving 11 bases between the germline ends. The CDR3 protein is CASSTQLSSYNEQFF. In DNA form, the CDR3 reads TGTGCCAGCAGCACCCAGTTAAGCTCCTACAATGAGCAGTTCTTC.

The chain combines TRBV2 with TRBJ1-6; D gene ambiguous. The CDR3 loop spans 15 amino acids. Trimming cost V 3 bases and J 6 bases, with 12 bases left between them. Per germline, CDR1 SNHLY and CDR2 FYNNEI. Here the CDR3 DNA reads TGTGCCAGCAGTGATAGTGGCGGACCTAATTCACCCCTCCACTTT. Amino acids: CASSDSGGPNSPLHF.

This clonotype has more than one count but fewer than ten. The chain carries TRBV20-1 and TRBJ2-5; TRBD2 is a possible D gene (6 bases). CDR3 length: 13 amino acids. V lost 3 bases and J 4 bases, leaving 12 bases between the germline ends. From germline, CDR1 is DFQATT and CDR2 SNEGSKA (reference sequence). The CDR3 loop is CSASGGDGETQYF. Here the CDR3 DNA reads TGCAGTGCTAGTGGAGGGGATGGAGAGACCCAGTACTTC.

The rearrangement uses TRBV5-1 and TRBJ1-1, with D tentatively TRBD1 (5 bases). This CDR3 has 16 amino acids. Trimming took 3 bases from V and 10 from J, leaving 25 bases between them. Germline CDR1 is SGHRS and CDR2 is YFSETQ. This chain's CDR3 is CASSSLGGFSDTAAFF. In DNA form, the CDR3 reads TGCGCCAGCAGCTCCCTTGGGGGGTTTTCGGACACGGCAGCTTTCTTT.

This clonotype was seen a handful of times. The rearrangement links TRBV5-6 to TRBJ2-1; D unresolved. The CDR3 is made up of 15 amino acids. Germline V gene lookup returns CDR1 SGHDT and CDR2 YYEEEE. V shed 1 base and J shed 7 bases, with 15 bases lying between them. In nucleotides, the CDR3 is TGTGCCAGCAGCTTGCATGGTTTTGGGGAAAATGAGCAGTTCTTC. Residues: CASSLHGFGENEQFF.

The chain combines TRBV4-3 with TRBJ1-1, with D hard to call. Germline-derived CDR1 and CDR2 are LGHNA and YSLEER. This CDR3 comprises 14 residues. Trimming took 3 bases from V and 0 from J, leaving 8 bases between them. CDR3 bases: TGCGCCAGCAGCCACTGGACTATGAACACTGAAGCTTTCTTT. The encoded protein is CASSHWTMNTEAFF.

This clonotype was found many times. V is TRBV4-2 and J is TRBJ1-5; tentative D call: TRBD1 (5 bases). V dropped 7 bases and J dropped 7 bases, with 11 bases sitting between them. The CDR3 runs 12 residues. Germline values: CDR1 LGHNA, CDR2 YNFKEQ. The CDR3 loop reads CASIKRGQPQHF. The DNA for the CDR3 is TGTGCCAGCATCAAGAGGGGACAGCCCCAGCATTTT.

The chain uses TRBV4-1 and TRBJ2-5, with D maybe TRBD2 (6 bases). V was cut by 2 bases and J by 4 bases, with 20 bases left in between. Germline CDR1 is MGHRA and CDR2 is YSYEKL. This CDR3 has 17 residues. CDR3 nucleotides: TGCGCCAGCAGCCAAAAGGGATCGACTAGTCTGATAGAGACCCAGTACTTC. It specifies CASSQKGSTSLIETQYF.

This clonotype was detected a few times. The chain has TRBV7-2 and TRBJ2-5; tentatively, D is TRBD1 or TRBD2 (5 bases each). CDR3 length: 15 residues. Germline V lookup: CDR1 SGHTA, CDR2 FQGNSA. Between the trimmed V and J ends, which lost 5 bases and 5 bases, there was a span of 18 bases. CDR3 protein: CASSLRDGRGETQYF. CDR3 sequence (DNA): TGTGCCAGCAGCCTCCGGGACGGCCGAGGGGAGACCCAGTACTTC.

This clonotype was picked up a small number of times. This rearrangement joins TRBV20-1 to TRBJ2-7; 7 bases align to TRBD2. The ends lost 5 bases at V and 1 base at J; junction bases unmatched: 8. Germline CDR1 reads DFQATT; CDR2 reads SNEGSKA (reference sequence). CDR3 size: 14 residues. The CDR3 DNA follows: TGCAGTGCTTTTAGCGGGCTACCTTCCTACGAGCAGTACTTC. This translates into CSAFSGLPSYEQYF.

This clonotype was found many times. The gene calls are TRBV12-3 or TRBV12-4 and TRBJ1-2, with a weak D call TRBD1 (6 bases). V lost 4 bases and J lost 7, with 10 bases in between. CDR3 length: 12 amino acids. The CDR3 spells CASSSGTFGYTF. DNA for the CDR3: TGTGCCAGCAGTTCCGGGACATTTGGCTACACCTTC.

There are a few counts of this clonotype. This sequence joins TRBV20-1 and TRBJ1-1; the D gene is possibly TRBD1 (6 bases). Trimming took off 4 bases at V and 8 bases at J, with 17 bases between the two ends. The CDR3 contains 13 residues. Per germline, CDR1 DFQATT and CDR2 SNEGSKA (reference sequence). The CDR3 nucleotides are TGCAGTGCTACCTTTAACAGGGCATCCGAAGCTTTCTTT. It yields the protein CSATFNRASEAFF.

This clonotype was recorded a few times. J is TRBJ2-5 and V is TRBV19; 7 nucleotides match TRBD1. In germline, CDR1 is LNHDA, CDR2 SQIVND (reference sequence). The V segment lost 4 bases and the J segment 2 bases; nucleotides outside the gene matches: 4. The CDR3 has 14 residues. CDR3 DNA sequence: TGTGCCAGTAGTAGGGACAGCCAACAAGAGACCCAGTACTTC. Its translation: CASSRDSQQETQYF.

The V call is TRBV7-8, the J call TRBJ2-2; 11 positions agree with TRBD2. CDR1 SGHVS and CDR2 FQNEAQ come from the germline V gene. V gave up 4 bases and J gave up 3 bases; unmatched junction bases: 10. The CDR3 extends over 18 amino acids. The CDR3 spells CASSSLPGLADYTGELFF. The CDR3 coding sequence is TGTGCCAGCAGCTCACTGCCGGGACTAGCGGACTACACCGGGGAGCTGTTTTTT.

This clonotype turned up a few times. The chain employs TRBV7-2 and TRBJ2-5; D unclear. Trimming took 2 bases from V and 1 from J, leaving 8 bases between them. The CDR3 covers 14 residues. Germline-derived CDR1 and CDR2 are SGHTA and FQGNSA. CDR3 sequence reads: CASSLSRLQETQYF. The CDR3 nucleotides are TGTGCCAGCAGCTTAAGCCGCCTCCAAGAGACCCAGTACTTC.

V usage is TRBV20-1 and J usage is TRBJ2-1; 13 bases map to TRBD2. The germline CDR1 and CDR2 sequences are DFQATT and SNEGSKA (reference sequence). The CDR3 has 13 amino acids. The CDR3 sequence: CSLGLAGAGEQFF. DNA of the CDR3: TGCAGCTTAGGACTAGCGGGGGCAGGGGAGCAGTTCTTC.

This sequence joins TRBV5-6 and TRBJ2-1; the D gene could be TRBD1 or TRBD2 (6 bases each). With 4 bases removed from V and 7 bases from J, the gap between germline ends came to 21 bases. Germline V gene data show CDR1 as SGHDT and CDR2 as YYEEEE. The CDR3 has 16 residues. The CDR3 DNA reads TGTGCCAGCAGCCCTTCTCGGGGGCGTTTCGGGAATGAGCAGTTCTTC. Protein: CASSPSRGRFGNEQFF.